The next 30 T cell receptor beta chains were all read from a single sample in a study of spatial heterogeneity in lung cancer. Time point denoted: blood at routine non-recurrence follow-up after resection. TCRdb reprocessed the 5' RACE reads via MiXCR and lists one record per CDR3 protein. The sample shows fewer than 100,000 distinct CDR3 sequences, just under 20% of them seen only once. The sample here was PBMCs, taken at follow-up. The origin of the receptors is a male donor with early-stage non-small cell lung cancer.

This clonotype is hyperexpanded by share. This chain joins TRBV6-6 and TRBJ2-3; possible D gene TRBD2, 5 bases. Germline CDR1 is MNHNY and CDR2 is SVGAGI (reference sequence). V lost 6 bases to trimming and J lost 7 bases, with 17 bases between them. The CDR3 loop spans 14 amino acids. The CDR3 sequence is CASRATGLGNTQYF. DNA for the CDR3: TGTGCCAGCAGGGCCACGGGCCTCGGGAATACGCAGTATTTT.

V usage is TRBV24-1 and J usage is TRBJ2-3; 9 positions agree with TRBD1. The CDR3 is 14 residues long. Germline lookup yields CDR1 KGHDR and CDR2 SFDVKD. Unmatched junction bases numbered 3, after V lost 4 bases and J lost 5 bases. The CDR3 spells CATSEETGGDTQYF. The DNA of the CDR3 is TGTGCCACCAGTGAGGAGACAGGGGGAGATACGCAGTATTTT.

This chain uses TRBV5-1 with TRBJ2-1, with D tentatively TRBD2 (5 bases). The CDR3 loop spans 14 amino acids. V was cut by 3 bases and J by 6 bases, with 13 bases left in between. Germline lookup yields CDR1 SGHRS and CDR2 YFSETQ. The CDR3 DNA reads TGCGCCAGCAGCTCACGAGAAACTAGCAATGAGCAGTTCTTC. Protein product: CASSSRETSNEQFF.

This clonotype has a handful of counts. The V and J genes are TRBV19 and TRBJ1-2, with D maybe TRBD1 (5 bases). V lost 1 base, J lost 4 bases, and 10 bases lay in between. CDR1 LNHDA and CDR2 SQIVND come from the germline V gene (reference sequence). This CDR3 spans 14 amino acids. CDR3 sequence: CASSIVGHRYGYTF. The CDR3 coding sequence is TGTGCCAGTAGTATAGTTGGACACCGCTATGGCTACACCTTC. Complete variable domain (other parts from reference TRBV19 and TRBJ1-2): DGGITQSPKYLFRKEGQNVTLSCEQNLNHDAMYWYRQDPGQGLRLIYYSQIVNDFQKGDIAEGYSVSREKKESFPLTVTSAQKNPTAFYLCASSIVGHRYGYTFGSGTRLTVV.

The chain combines TRBV5-1 with TRBJ1-3; TRBD1 is a possible D gene (6 bases). V was shortened by 4 bases and J by 2 bases, with 13 bases between the two germline ends. This CDR3 is 15 amino acids long. The germline V gene has CDR1 SGHRS and CDR2 YFSETQ. This chain's CDR3 is CASSLQGVTGNTIYF. The DNA for the CDR3 is TGCGCCAGCAGCCTACAGGGTGTGACTGGAAACACCATATATTTT.

This clonotype was observed many times. The gene calls are TRBV7-2 and TRBJ1-5, with 9 bases identical to TRBD1. The CDR3 spans 15 residues. The V gene's germline CDR1 is SGHTA and CDR2 FQGNSA. J lost 6 bases, V lost 5 bases, and 8 bases had no gene match. This chain's CDR3 is CASSTGQGVSQPQHF. In nucleotides, the CDR3 is TGTGCCAGCAGCACGGGACAGGGTGTCTCTCAGCCCCAGCATTTT.

In its sample, this clonotype was seen a few times. The chain couples TRBV9 to TRBJ1-3; TRBD1 might be the D (5 bases). CDR3 length: 17 residues. CDR1 and CDR2 from the germline V gene are SGDLS and YYNGEE. The V gene lost 0 bases and the J gene lost 0 bases, with 13 bases spanning the gap. The CDR3 DNA sequence: TGTGCCAGCAGCGTAGCGGGGGGAATTAACTCTGGAAACACCATATATTTT. This codes for CASSVAGGINSGNTIYF. Variable domain in full (rest from reference TRBV9 and TRBJ1-3): DSGVTQTPKHLITATGQRVTLRCSPRSGDLSVYWYQQSLDQGLQFLIQYYNGEERAKGNILERFSAQQFPDLHSELNLSSLELGDSALYFCASSVAGGINSGNTIYFGEGSWLTVV.

There are a few counts of this clonotype. The gene calls are TRBV4-1 and TRBJ2-7, with 7 bases matching TRBD2. The CDR3 covers 16 residues. Trimming took 0 bases from V and 7 from J; bases not matched to a gene: 12. In germline, CDR1 is MGHRA, CDR2 YSYEKL. CDR3 amino acids: CASSQEVTRGSGEQYF. In DNA, the CDR3 is TGCGCCAGCAGCCAAGAAGTAACTCGCGGGAGTGGAGAGCAGTACTTC.

This rearrangement joins TRBV12-3 or TRBV12-4 to TRBJ2-7, with 10 positions matching TRBD2. J lost 2 bases, V lost 4 bases, and 5 bases had no gene match. This CDR3 is built from 15 residues. CDR3 protein: CASSSSSGSPYEQYF. DNA for the CDR3: TGTGCCAGCAGTTCGTCTAGCGGGAGCCCCTACGAGCAGTACTTC.

This clonotype was counted at least ten times. The V and J genes are TRBV3-1 and TRBJ1-2; D is unresolved. Germline CDR1 is LGHDT and CDR2 is YNNKEL (reference sequence). This CDR3 has 13 residues. The V gene lost 1 base and the J gene lost 4 bases, with 7 bases spanning the gap. CDR3 loop: CASSQAEVYGYTF. In DNA, the CDR3 is TGTGCCAGCAGCCAAGCAGAAGTCTATGGCTACACCTTC.

The chain recombines TRBV14 with TRBJ1-2; 7 bases are a match to TRBD1. The CDR3 has 13 amino acids. CDR1 and CDR2 from the germline V gene are SGHDN and FVKESK. V lost 3 bases to trimming and J lost 6 bases; unmatched junction nucleotides: 4. In nucleotides, the CDR3 is TGTGCCAGCAGCCAGGGACAGTGGGATGGCTACACCTTC. Translation gives CASSQGQWDGYTF.

This chain joins TRBV12-5 and TRBJ2-7; 7 positions agree with TRBD1. Germline values: CDR1 LGHNT, CDR2 FRNRAP. V lost 6 bases to trimming and J lost 13 bases; unmatched junction nucleotides: 15. The CDR3 runs to 13 residues. For the CDR3, the DNA is TGTGCTAGTGGCCCCGGGACAGCGCATCTCCCTTACTTC. Translation gives CASGPGTAHLPYF.

The chain recombines TRBV7-8 with TRBJ1-3; TRBD1 might be the D (6 bases). The CDR3 covers 15 residues. Per germline, CDR1 SGHVS and CDR2 FQNEAQ. Trimming left V 5 bases short and J 2 bases short, with 13 bases between. The CDR3 is CASSPSEGAGNTIYF. DNA for the CDR3: TGTGCCAGCAGCCCCTCGGAGGGGGCTGGAAACACCATATATTTT.

This clonotype was seen a few times. The chain recombines TRBV10-3 with TRBJ2-7; 9 nucleotides line up with TRBD1. With V trimmed by 6 bases and J by 6 bases, 6 bases remained unmatched. CDR1 is ENHRY and CDR2 is SYGVKD in the germline V gene. The CDR3 runs to 13 residues. This CDR3 reads CAIRQKTGGEQYV. CDR3 nucleotides: TGTGCCATCAGGCAAAAGACAGGGGGCGAGCAGTACGTC.

This rearrangement joins TRBV7-3 to TRBJ2-1; D is unclear. The V end lost 5 bases, the J end lost 1 base, and 12 bases lay between the germline ends. Germline V gives CDR1 SGHTA, CDR2 FQGTGA. The CDR3 runs to 15 residues. CDR3 nucleotide sequence: TGTGCCAGCAGCCAACTTAGTTTGTCCTACAATGAGCAGTTCTTC. Protein sequence: CASSQLSLSYNEQFF.

This clonotype was detected ten times or more. The rearrangement links TRBV20-1 to TRBJ2-7, with TRBD1 matching over 10 bases. Germline lookup yields CDR1 DFQATT and CDR2 SNEGSKA (reference sequence). The CDR3 sequence is 13 residues long. V lost 1 base and J lost 3; bases outside the gene matches: 0. For the CDR3, the DNA is TGCAGTGCTAGAGGGGACAGGGGCTACGAGCAGTACTTC. This codes for CSARGDRGYEQYF.

This clonotype appeared many times. J is TRBJ2-1 and V is TRBV7-2; D possibly matches TRBD1 or TRBD2 (5 bases each). The germline V gene has CDR1 SGHTA and CDR2 FQGNSA. The V end lost 6 bases, the J end lost 2 bases, and 17 bases lay between the germline ends. This CDR3 is built from 16 residues. The CDR3 DNA follows: TGTGCCAGCAGTGGGGTTGCGAGGGGAACCTACAATGAGCAGTTCTTC. Its translation: CASSGVARGTYNEQFF.

This clonotype was picked up a small number of times. The chain recombines TRBV12-3 or TRBV12-4 with TRBJ1-5, with D tentatively TRBD1 (5 bases). Trimming cost V 7 bases and J 0 bases, with 7 bases left between them. CDR3 length: 13 amino acids. CDR3 coding DNA: TGTGCCAGCAAGCAGGGTAGCAATCAGCCCCAGCATTTT. Translating gives CASKQGSNQPQHF.

This sequence joins TRBV5-1 and TRBJ2-1, with D perhaps TRBD2 (6 bases). V gave up 4 bases and J gave up 4 bases, with 18 bases separating them. The germline gives CDR1 SGHRS, CDR2 YFSETQ. The CDR3 sequence is 16 residues long. The CDR3 reads CASSLRAGQQYNEQFF. The DNA for the CDR3 is TGCGCCAGCAGCCTGCGGGCGGGGCAGCAATACAATGAGCAGTTCTTC. The variable domain in full, completed from reference TRBV5-1 and TRBJ2-1, reads KAGVTQTPRYLIKTRGQQVTLSCSPISGHRSVSWYQQTPGQGLQFLFEYFSETQRNKGNFPGRFSGRQFSNSRSEMNVSTLELGDSALYLCASSLRAGQQYNEQFFGPGTRLTVL.

This chain uses TRBV7-2 with TRBJ1-6; possible D gene TRBD1, 5 bases. This CDR3 has 15 amino acids. V was pared by 2 bases and J by 5 bases, with 10 bases between. CDR1 and CDR2 (germline): SGHTA, FQGNSA. CDR3 nucleotide sequence: TGTGCCAGCAGCTTATTGCAACAGGATAATTCACCCCTCCACTTT. It is translated as CASSLLQQDNSPLHF.

The chain has TRBV7-2 and TRBJ1-6; TRBD1 matches 8 bases. Germline V gene sequence: CDR1 SGHTA, CDR2 FQGNSA. V was pared by 2 bases and J by 6 bases, with 3 bases of the junction left unmatched. The CDR3 extends over 15 amino acids. This CDR3 is CASSLTTGANSPLHF. The CDR3 DNA reads TGTGCCAGCAGCTTAACGACAGGGGCTAATTCACCCCTCCACTTT.

V and J are TRBV24-1 and TRBJ1-5, with 9 bases that match TRBD1. Germline CDR1 and CDR2: KGHDR and SFDVKD. CDR3 length: 18 amino acids. The J segment lost 0 bases and the V segment lost 4 bases, leaving 9 bases of the junction unmatched. In nucleotides, the CDR3 is TGTGCCACCAGTGAGGACAGGGGACGTGACCTTAGCAATCAGCCCCAGCATTTT. Protein sequence: CATSEDRGRDLSNQPQHF.

About this clonotype: The missing conserved phenylalanine or tryptophan at the end of this CDR3 makes a read error likely. The chain carries TRBV15 and TRBJ2-3, with TRBD1 as a possible D gene (6 bases). The CDR3 loop spans 14 amino acids. With 0 bases removed from V and 4 bases from J, the gap between germline ends came to 8 bases. Germline CDR1 LNHNV, CDR2 YYDKDF (reference sequence). The CDR3 sequence is CATSRDQGSDTQYS. The CDR3 DNA follows: TGTGCCACCAGCAGAGATCAGGGGTCAGATACGCAGTATTCT.

V and J are TRBV7-2 and TRBJ2-2; 9 bases are shared with TRBD2. Germline CDR1 SGHTA, CDR2 FQGNSA. This CDR3 contains 17 residues. Trimming at V came to 0 bases and at J to 5 bases, leaving 7 bases not matched to a gene. CDR3 DNA sequence: TGTGCCAGCAGCTTAGCTAGCGGGGGCCTGGGGACCGGGGAGCTGTTTTTT. Encoded protein: CASSLASGGLGTGELFF.

V and J are TRBV4-1 and TRBJ2-7; possibly TRBD1 or TRBD2 for D (5 bases each). Germline assignment: CDR1 MGHRA and CDR2 YSYEKL. The CDR3 is 15 amino acids. V was cut by 1 base and J by 3 bases, with 13 bases left in between. The CDR3 loop reads CASSQAGALFYEQYF. DNA of the CDR3: TGCGCCAGCAGCCAAGCCGGGGCCCTTTTCTACGAGCAGTACTTC.

This clonotype ranks as medium-sized. The chain recombines TRBV20-1 with TRBJ2-6; D call uncertain. V lost 3 bases, J lost 0 bases, and 12 bases lay in between. This CDR3 has 16 residues. Germline V gene lookup returns CDR1 DFQATT and CDR2 SNEGSKA (reference sequence). In nucleotides, the CDR3 is TGCAGTGCTAGGGACCCCTCGGGCTCTGGGGCCAACGTCCTGACTTTC. Its protein product is CSARDPSGSGANVLTF.

This clonotype appeared a few times. The rearrangement joins TRBV4-1 to TRBJ2-5; either TRBD1 or TRBD2 may supply D (5 bases each). V was shortened by 3 bases and J by 1 base, with 9 bases between the two germline ends. Germline CDR1 is MGHRA and CDR2 is YSYEKL. The CDR3 consists of 14 residues. CDR3 loop: CASSQGVFQETQYF. In DNA, the CDR3 is TGCGCCAGCAGCCAGGGGGTCTTCCAAGAGACCCAGTACTTC.

CDR3 residues: CASSIIRDYGYTF. CDR3 in DNA: TGTGCCAGTAGTATAATCCGGGACTATGGCTACACCTTC. The rearrangement links TRBV19 to TRBJ1-2; D is unresolved. The CDR3 is made up of 13 amino acids. Trimming removed 2 bases at V and 3 bases at J, with 7 bases between. Germline CDR1 LNHDA, CDR2 SQIVND (reference sequence).

This clonotype was seen a few times. The rearrangement joins TRBV6-6 to TRBJ2-3; a possible D gene is TRBD1 (6 bases). Trimming removed 5 bases at V and 2 bases at J, with 14 bases between. The germline CDR1 and CDR2 sequences are MNHNY and SVGAGI (reference sequence). This CDR3 has 15 residues. This CDR3 is CASSNQGKVTDTQYF. CDR3 DNA: TGTGCCAGCAGTAACCAGGGGAAGGTCACAGATACGCAGTATTTT.

The chain has TRBV7-2 and TRBJ2-1; 11 bases fit TRBD2. In germline, CDR1 is SGHTA, CDR2 FQGNSA. The CDR3 is 16 amino acids. V lost 4 bases to trimming and J lost 3 bases; unmatched junction nucleotides: 5. Here the CDR3 reads CASSWTLAGGYNEQFF. In DNA, the CDR3 is TGTGCCAGCAGCTGGACTCTAGCGGGAGGCTACAATGAGCAGTTCTTC.